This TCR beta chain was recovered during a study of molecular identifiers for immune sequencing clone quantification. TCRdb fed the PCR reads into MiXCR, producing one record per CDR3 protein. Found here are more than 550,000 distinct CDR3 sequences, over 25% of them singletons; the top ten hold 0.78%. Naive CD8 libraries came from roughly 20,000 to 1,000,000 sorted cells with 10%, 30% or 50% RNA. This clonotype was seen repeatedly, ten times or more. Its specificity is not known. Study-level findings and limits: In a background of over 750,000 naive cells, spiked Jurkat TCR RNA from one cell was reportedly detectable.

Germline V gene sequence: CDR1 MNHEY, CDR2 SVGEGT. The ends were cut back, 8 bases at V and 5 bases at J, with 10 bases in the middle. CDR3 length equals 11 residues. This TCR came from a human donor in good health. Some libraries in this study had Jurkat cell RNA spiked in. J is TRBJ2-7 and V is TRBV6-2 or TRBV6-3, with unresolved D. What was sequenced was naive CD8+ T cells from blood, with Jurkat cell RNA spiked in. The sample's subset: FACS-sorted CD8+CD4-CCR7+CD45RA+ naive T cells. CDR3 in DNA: TGTGCCAGCGGTTTTTTCCACGAGCAGTACTTC. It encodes CASGFFHEQYF.